This T cell receptor (beta chain) was documented in a study of blood T cell repertoires in COVID-19. Only in-frame clones appear in the TCRdb table, and some are missing; sequencing was by immunoSEQ multiplex PCR. The sample lists some 400,000 clones, roughly 86% occurring once. CDR1 and CDR2 from the germline V gene are MNHNY and SVGAGI (reference sequence). The CDR3 consists of 18 residues. Unmatched junction bases numbered 10, after V lost 5 bases and J lost 4 bases. The rearrangement uses TRBV6-6 and TRBJ2-1; 14 positions agree with TRBD2. This TCR was recovered from an older woman with COVID-19, enrolled during active disease. The sequenced sample consisted of peripheral blood. CDR3 nucleotide sequence: TGTGCCAGCAGTCCCCGGGGACTAGCGGGGGCCGGGTACAATGAGCAGTTCTTC. It specifies CASSPRGLAGAGYNEQFF.